This T cell receptor (beta chain) was sequenced in a study of blood T cells in healthy people across ages. Study at large: The capture of about one barcoded beta molecule per two T cells was achieved by template switching.

Germline lookup yields CDR1 GTSNPN and CDR2 SVGIG (reference sequence). The CDR3 sequence is 12 residues long. With 3 bases clipped from V and 7 bases from J, the junction kept 4 bases outside the gene matches. Notes on this clonotype: The antigen remains undetermined.

Alongside a J-beta primer mix, a sample-barcoded 5' primer served in a second PCR lasting about 7 to 12 cycles. Every molecule of cDNA carried a tag from a template-switch adaptor with 12 random nucleotides. One entry per CDR3 protein results from TCRdb running MiXCR on the 5' RACE reads. The sample has about a million distinct CDR3 sequences; 45% to 50% are singletons. Study conclusions and caveats: Compared with aged donors, long-lived donors showed fewer expanded clones, suggesting selection. The CMV status of each donor remained undetermined, and this could have confounded shifts in expanded clonotypes.

The specimen was blood. The sequence was obtained from a man aged 25 to 45 in good health. V and J are TRBV30 and TRBJ2-7; 9 nucleotides agree with TRBD1. The chain's CDR3 is CAWRPTGGEQYF. DNA of the CDR3: TGTGCCTGGAGACCGACAGGGGGTGAGCAGTACTTC.